Following are 26 T cell receptor beta chains from one sample sequenced in a study of early T cells in non-severe SARS-CoV-2 infection. TCRdb re-derived calls from the 5' RACE reads in MiXCR, one entry per CDR3 protein. Of fewer than 35,000 distinct CDR3 sequences listed, approximately 5.1% are singletons. Source material: whole blood. Receptors originate from an adult who was a healthcare worker with PCR-confirmed SARS-CoV-2 infection or an uninfected control (not recorded which).

This clonotype has more than one count but fewer than ten. V gene TRBV28 combines with J gene TRBJ2-5; either TRBD1 or TRBD2 may fit D (5 bases each). The CDR3 spans 15 residues. Germline-derived CDR1 and CDR2 are MDHEN and SYDVKM. Deletions cut 8 bases from V and 2 bases from J, with 18 bases between. CDR3 sequence: CASESPGSFQETQYF. The CDR3, as DNA: TGTGCCAGCGAAAGTCCAGGGAGCTTTCAAGAGACCCAGTACTTC.

This clonotype occurred a few times. V gene TRBV20-1 combines with J gene TRBJ2-7; 10 positions match TRBD2. The V segment lost 5 bases and the J segment 4 bases; nucleotides outside the gene matches: 11. CDR3 size: 15 residues. CDR1 and CDR2 (germline): DFQATT, SNEGSKA (reference sequence). The CDR3 DNA reads TGCAGTGCTCCCTACATCGGGACTAGCGCTTACGAGCAGTACTTC. This encodes CSAPYIGTSAYEQYF.

This chain joins TRBV6-2 or TRBV6-3 and TRBJ1-1, with unresolved D. The CDR3 spans 13 residues. Per the germline V gene, CDR1 is MNHEY and CDR2 is SVGEGT. V was pared by 2 bases and J by 5 bases, with 9 bases between. This CDR3 reads CASSYHAGTEAFF. For the CDR3, the DNA is TGTGCCAGCAGTTACCACGCGGGGACTGAAGCTTTCTTT.

The sample holds many counts of this clonotype. The rearrangement links TRBV10-3 to TRBJ1-2; D is unclear. CDR1 is ENHRY and CDR2 is SYGVKD in the germline V gene. This CDR3 region has 14 residues. V was cut by 4 bases and J by 5 bases, with 14 bases left in between. In nucleotides, the CDR3 is TGTGCCATCAGTGTAAACAAATCTCATTATGGCTACACCTTC. Translating it yields CAISVNKSHYGYTF.

Only a few counts were recorded for this clonotype. V usage is TRBV7-8 and J usage is TRBJ2-2; 8 bases map to TRBD1. V lost 5 bases, J lost 0 bases, and 2 bases stayed unmatched. Germline CDR1 SGHVS, CDR2 FQNEAQ. This CDR3 comprises 15 residues. The chain's CDR3 is CASSVGQANTGELFF. The CDR3 nucleotides are TGTGCCAGCAGCGTGGGACAGGCGAACACCGGGGAGCTGTTTTTT.

This clonotype was recorded many times. The V and J genes are TRBV7-8 and TRBJ1-2; D gene unclear. The CDR3 runs 13 residues. V was clipped by 0 bases and J by 7 bases, with 9 bases between them. In germline, CDR1 is SGHVS, CDR2 FQNEAQ. This CDR3 reads CASSLAGPTGYTF. The CDR3 region has the DNA TGTGCCAGCAGCTTAGCAGGGCCGACTGGCTACACCTTC.

Many counts were recorded for this clonotype. The chain combines TRBV5-1 with TRBJ1-2; D remains ambiguous. The CDR3 totals 13 residues. Germline V gene sequence: CDR1 SGHRS, CDR2 YFSETQ. V was shortened by 2 bases and J by 4 bases, with 9 bases between the two germline ends. The CDR3: CASSFGATYGYTF. The DNA for the CDR3 is TGCGCCAGCAGCTTCGGCGCAACCTATGGCTACACCTTC.

A remark on this clonotype: One base away lies a much larger clone, so this may be a sequencing read error. The chain is built from TRBV20-1 and TRBJ2-5, with TRBD2 matching 11 bases. Germline values: CDR1 DFQATT, CDR2 SNEGSKA (reference sequence). This CDR3 contains 15 residues. The CDR3 coding sequence is TGCAGTGCTACGAAGACTAGCGGGGAATGGGAGACCCAGTGCTTC. It codes for CSATKTSGEWETQCF.

This chain connects TRBV10-3 to TRBJ2-3; TRBD2 matches at 12 bases. Unmatched junction bases numbered 7, after V lost 7 bases and J lost 8 bases. Germline CDR1 is ENHRY and CDR2 is SYGVKD. CDR3 length: 14 residues. In DNA, the CDR3 is TGTGCCATCAAAGCTAGCGGGGGGGCTAGTACGCAGTATTTT. Translation gives CAIKASGGASTQYF.

This clonotype has a count of ten or more. The genes are TRBV29-1 and TRBJ2-5; D is undetermined. Germline values: CDR1 SQVTM, CDR2 ANQGSEA. This CDR3 has 12 amino acids. V lost 4 bases and J 4 bases, leaving 10 bases between the germline ends. CDR3 in DNA: TGCAGCGTTGGGGGTGAGGTAGAGACCCAGTACTTC. It is translated as CSVGGEVETQYF.

This clonotype was counted many times. The chain recombines TRBV4-2 with TRBJ2-1; TRBD2 agrees at 14 bases. The V segment lost 3 bases and the J segment 7 bases; nucleotides outside the gene matches: 8. The germline CDR1 and CDR2 sequences are LGHNA and YNFKEQ. This CDR3 has 17 residues. The CDR3 is CASSQAGTSGRWNEQFF. CDR3 coding DNA: TGTGCCAGCAGCCAGGCCGGGACTAGCGGGAGATGGAATGAGCAGTTCTTC.

With regard to this clonotype: A read error is possible here, since a much larger clone lies one base away. V and J are TRBV20-1 and TRBJ2-7; 14 bases are shared with TRBD2. This CDR3 is built from 15 residues. Unmatched junction bases numbered 6, after V lost 5 bases and J lost 3 bases. The germline V gene encodes CDR1 DFQATT and CDR2 SNEGSKA (reference sequence). The CDR3 DNA is TGCAGTGCTGGCGGGGGACTAGCGGGAGTCTACGAGCAGTACTTC. This gives the protein CSAGGGLAGVYEQYF.

This clonotype was seen at least ten times. At one end the junction does not follow the germline gene, possibly because of a read error. The rearrangement uses TRBV4-3 and TRBJ1-4; D is uncertain. CDR3 length equals 16 residues. Germline lookup yields CDR1 LGHNA and CDR2 YSLEER. CDR3 in DNA: TGCGCCAGCAGCCAAGATCGAGGAGTCGTTAATGAAGAACTGTTTTTT. Amino acid sequence: CASSQDRGVVNEELFF.

The chain links TRBV30 to TRBJ2-5, with D possibly TRBD2 on 5 matching bases. This CDR3 contains 15 residues. Germline CDR1 is GTSNPN and CDR2 is SVGIG (reference sequence). The V end lost 2 bases, the J end lost 4 bases, and 17 bases lay between the germline ends. CDR3 region: CAWSSARGSRETQYF. DNA for the CDR3: TGTGCCTGGAGTTCGGCTCGGGGTAGCAGAGAGACCCAGTACTTC.

This clonotype was seen repeatedly, ten times or more. V and J are TRBV12-3 or TRBV12-4 and TRBJ2-7; D may correspond to TRBD1 or TRBD2 (6 bases each). V lost 5 bases to trimming and J lost 6 bases, with 14 bases between them. The CDR3 runs 13 residues. As DNA, the CDR3 is TGTGCCAGCAGTCTTCAGGGGAGGAGCGAGCAGTACTTC. Protein sequence: CASSLQGRSEQYF.

Ten or more counts support this clonotype. This chain joins TRBV11-3 and TRBJ2-5, with D hard to call. Germline values: CDR1 SGHNT, CDR2 YENEEA. The CDR3 covers 13 residues. V lost 5 bases to trimming and J lost 6 bases, with 13 bases between them. DNA for the CDR3: TGTGCCAGCAGCCCTAAGACCGGACAGACCCAGTACTTC. Protein sequence: CASSPKTGQTQYF. The variable domain in full, completed from reference TRBV11-3 and TRBJ2-5, reads EAGVVQSPRYKIIEKKQPVAFWCNPISGHNTLYWYLQNLGQGPELLIRYENEEAVDDSQLPKDRFSAERLKGVDSTLKIQPAELGDSAVYLCASSPKTGQTQYFGPGTRLLVL.

This clonotype has at least ten counts. The V gene is TRBV7-8, the J gene TRBJ2-7; perhaps TRBD1 as D (7 bases). Trimming removed 5 bases from V and 2 bases from J, with 13 bases in between. CDR3 size: 14 residues. The germline V gene encodes CDR1 SGHVS and CDR2 FQNEAQ. The CDR3 loop reads CASSGGDSPYEQYF. The CDR3 DNA reads as TGTGCCAGCAGCGGAGGGGACAGTCCCTACGAGCAGTACTTC. The entire variable domain, with the rest obtained from reference TRBV7-8 and TRBJ2-7, is as follows: GAGVSQSPRYKVAKRGQDVALRCDPISGHVSLFWYQQALGQGPEFLTYFQNEAQLDKSGLPSDRFFAERPEGSVSTLKIQRTQQEDSAVYLCASSGGDSPYEQYFGPGTRLTVT.

This clonotype was found many times. The V call is TRBV7-3, the J call TRBJ1-6; TRBD1 is a possible D gene (5 bases). Germline lookup yields CDR1 SGHTA and CDR2 FQGTGA. Trimming stripped 0 bases from V and 8 bases from J, with 11 bases between. There are 15 residues in the CDR3. The CDR3 bases are TGTGCCAGCAGCTTAACAGGGGCCCCTGATTCACCCCTCCACTTT. It is translated as CASSLTGAPDSPLHF.

The chain has TRBV6-6 and TRBJ2-7; D tentatively fits TRBD1 or TRBD2 (5 bases each). The CDR3 consists of 11 residues. Germline V gene sequence: CDR1 MNHNY, CDR2 SVGAGI (reference sequence). The V gene lost 3 bases and the J gene lost 6 bases, with 6 bases spanning the gap. The CDR3 DNA sequence: TGTGCCAGCAGTTATGGGGGCGAGCAGTACTTC. Its translation: CASSYGGEQYF.

This clonotype was detected only a few times. The chain is built from TRBV10-3 and TRBJ1-2, with a tentative D call TRBD1 (5 bases). The V and J ends lost 0 bases and 1 base respectively, with 15 bases between them. Germline lookup yields CDR1 ENHRY and CDR2 SYGVKD. The CDR3 spans 17 residues. The CDR3: CAISESPTDTINYGYTF. CDR3 DNA: TGTGCCATCAGTGAGTCGCCGACAGACACGATTAACTATGGCTACACCTTC.

There are many counts of this clonotype. V and J are TRBV6-1 and TRBJ2-1, with 8 bases aligning to TRBD1. CDR1 is MNHNS and CDR2 is SASEGT in the germline V gene. V shed 4 bases and J 2 bases; nucleotides not matched to a gene: 1. CDR3 length equals 14 residues. The CDR3 loop is CASSGTGPYNEQFF. CDR3 sequence (DNA): TGTGCCAGCAGTGGGACAGGGCCCTACAATGAGCAGTTCTTC.

This clonotype was seen ten or more times. The V and J genes are TRBV18 and TRBJ1-3; D not certain. The CDR3 runs to 15 residues. Trimming took off 3 bases at V and 4 bases at J, with 13 bases between the two ends. Germline lookup yields CDR1 KGHSH and CDR2 LQKENI. Here the CDR3 reads CASSPRTREGNTIYF. The DNA of the CDR3 is TGTGCCAGCTCACCCCGGACCCGCGAAGGAAACACCATATATTTT.

This clonotype was detected ten times or more. This sequence joins TRBV20-1 and TRBJ2-1, with 16 nucleotides matching TRBD2. The CDR3 spans 18 residues. The V gene end was trimmed by 0 bases and the J gene end by 7 bases; junction bases not matched to a gene: 9. Germline V CDR1 and CDR2: DFQATT, SNEGSKA (reference sequence). CDR3 sequence reads: CSARDHKGTSGRGNEQFF. For the CDR3, the DNA is TGCAGTGCTAGAGATCACAAAGGGACTAGCGGGAGGGGTAATGAGCAGTTCTTC.

In its sample, this clonotype was seen many times. The chain links TRBV10-3 to TRBJ2-5; no firm D call. V lost 3 bases, J lost 5 bases, and 7 bases lay in between. The CDR3 runs 12 residues. Germline loops: CDR1 ENHRY, CDR2 SYGVKD. CDR3 amino acids: CAISETSETQYF. The CDR3 DNA follows: TGTGCCATCAGTGAAACCTCTGAGACCCAGTACTTC.

The chain carries TRBV29-1 and TRBJ2-1, with 7 bases that match TRBD1. V was clipped by 4 bases and J by 7 bases; unmatched bases: 4. The CDR3 contains 12 residues. Looked up from germline, CDR1 is SQVTM and CDR2 is ANQGSEA. In DNA form, the CDR3 reads TGCAGCGTTGCAAAGGGGGCGAATGAGCAGTTCTTC. Translated, it gives CSVAKGANEQFF.

V and J are TRBV20-1 and TRBJ2-1; D assignment may be TRBD1 or TRBD2 (7 bases each). The V gene's germline CDR1 is DFQATT and CDR2 SNEGSKA (reference sequence). CDR3 length: 15 amino acids. V lost 5 bases and J 1 base, leaving 15 bases between the germline ends. CDR3: CSAPRGGGSYNEQFF. CDR3 DNA: TGCAGTGCTCCCAGGGGGGGAGGTTCCTACAATGAGCAGTTCTTC.